The text below deals with one TCR beta chain. Molecular barcoding with unique molecular identifiers was used for the TCRbeta library. TCRdb re-called the PCR reads with MiXCR, one entry per CDR3 protein. Here the sample spans 500,000 or so distinct CDR3 sequences, approximately 32% being singletons. This entry comes from a study of T-cell reconstitution after alpha-beta-depleted transplantation in children. Germline V lookup: CDR1 SGHRS, CDR2 YFSETQ. The length of the CDR3 is 18 residues. With 1 base clipped from V and 6 bases from J, the junction kept 12 bases outside the gene matches. Sequenced material: PBMCs from the stem cell graft donor, taken from the stem cell graft. The J gene is TRBJ2-1, the V gene TRBV5-1, with 11 bases identical to TRBD2. The TCR sequence derives from a human donor who donated a stem cell graft to a child with aplastic anemia. CDR3 DNA: TGCGCCAGCAGCTTGAGGGCTGAGGGACTAGCGGACCGCAATGAGCAGTTCTTC. Translation gives CASSLRAEGLADRNEQFF.